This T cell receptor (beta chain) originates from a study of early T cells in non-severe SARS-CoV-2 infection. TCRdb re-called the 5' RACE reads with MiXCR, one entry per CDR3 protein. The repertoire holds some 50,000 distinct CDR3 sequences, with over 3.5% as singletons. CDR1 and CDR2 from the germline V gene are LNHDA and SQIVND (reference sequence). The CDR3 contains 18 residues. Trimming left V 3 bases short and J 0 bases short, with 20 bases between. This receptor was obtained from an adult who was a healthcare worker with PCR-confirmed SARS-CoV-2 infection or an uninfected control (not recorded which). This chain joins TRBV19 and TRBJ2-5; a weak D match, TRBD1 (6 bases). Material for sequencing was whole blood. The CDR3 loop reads CASSIRRAGTSYQETQYF. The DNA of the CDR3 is TGTGCCAGTAGTATTAGAAGAGCAGGGACATCGTACCAAGAGACCCAGTACTTC.